A selection of T cell receptor beta chains follows, all from one sample in a study of T cell responses to AZD1222 COVID-19 vaccine. Here immunoSEQ multiplex PCR was the method, and the copy in TCRdb shows in-frame clones only, minus some. The data hold about 75,000 clones, with roughly 84% observed a single time. Material: peripheral blood, obtained 28 days after the second AZD1222 dose. The receptors were sampled from an adult who received the AZD1222 COVID-19 vaccine. Both conserved end residues are part of each CDR3. Each record gives: clone size, J gene, D gene, V gene, CDR3 DNA, CDR3 protein. D genes are given only for firm matches. Where a row states a size, it is once, few, many or the class of an expanded clone; other rows omit it.

>NA|TRBJ1-1|NA|TRBV19
TGTGCCAGTAGTATGGGGGACCTGGGCACTGAAGCTTTCTTT
CASSMGDLGTEAFF
>NA|TRBJ1-4|NA|TRBV4-1
TGCGCCAGCAGCCAAGTATTCAGCGCAACTAATGAAAAACTGTTTTTT
CASSQVFSATNEKLFF
>NA|TRBJ1-1|NA|TRBV7-2
TGTGCCAGCAGCTCCGGAAGAGCCCGCCGCACTGAAGCTTTCTTT
CASSSGRARRTEAFF
>NA|TRBJ2-2|NA|TRBV6-2/TRBV6-3
TGTGCCAGCAACCCTACAGTGAACACCGGGGAGCTGTTTTTT
CASNPTVNTGELFF
>NA|TRBJ2-7|NA|TRBV11-2
TGTGCCAGCAGCTTAGGCGGCCGAGAGCAGTACTTC
CASSLGGREQYF
>once|TRBJ1-5|NA|TRBV24-1
TGTGCCACCAGTGATTTCGGTCAGCCCCAGCATTTT
CATSDFGQPQHF
>NA|TRBJ2-1|NA|TRBV11-2
TGTGCCAGCAGCTTAGATTTAACAGGCCCGTACAATGAGCAGTTCTTC
CASSLDLTGPYNEQFF
>NA|TRBJ1-4|NA|TRBV2
TGTGCCAGCAGTGAGAGGGCCCGAAATGAAAAACTGTTTTTT
CASSERARNEKLFF
>NA|TRBJ2-1|NA|TRBV12-2
TGTGCAAGTCGCTTACCGACTAGCGGCTCCTACAATGAGCAGTTCTTC
CASRLPTSGSYNEQFF
>NA|TRBJ2-1|NA|TRBV27
TGTGCCAGCAGTTTAGTTAAGAGCTCCTACAATGAGCAGTTCTTC
CASSLVKSSYNEQFF
>NA|TRBJ1-4|NA|TRBV27
TGTGCCAGCAGTTTAGGGCCCGAAGAAAAACTGTTTTTT
CASSLGPEEKLFF
>NA|TRBJ2-3|NA|TRBV7-2
TGTGCCAGCAGCTTAAAGGGGGGCGAGCCGAATACGCAGTATTTT
CASSLKGGEPNTQYF
>NA|TRBJ2-7|NA|TRBV2
TGTGCCAGCAGTGCATTTGGCGAGCAGTACTTC
CASSAFGEQYF
>few|TRBJ1-1|NA|TRBV28
TGTGCCAGCAGTTTTGTCTGGTCAGAAGCTTTCTTT
CASSFVWSEAFF
>NA|TRBJ2-1|NA|TRBV7-6
TGTGCCAGCAGCTTACCGCAGGGTGAGCAGTTCTTC
CASSLPQGEQFF
>NA|TRBJ2-5|TRBD1|TRBV18
TGTGCCAGCTCACCAGGTGTGGGACAGTCAAAACAAGAGACCCAGTACTTC
CASSPGVGQSKQETQYF
>NA|TRBJ1-2|NA|TRBV6-1
TGTGCCAGCAGTGAAGACCCCAGGGTCGGCTACACCTTC
CASSEDPRVGYTF
>NA|TRBJ2-7|NA|TRBV10-3
TGTGCCATCGGGCAGGTTTTGCACGAGCAGTACTTC
CAIGQVLHEQYF
>NA|TRBJ1-2|NA|TRBV12-3/TRBV12-4
TGTGCCAGCAAGTTTTTGGGGGCCCGGGGCTACACCTTC
CASKFLGARGYTF
>NA|TRBJ2-7|NA|TRBV11-1
TGTGCCAGCAGCTTTCTGGGTTACGAGCAGTACTTC
CASSFLGYEQYF
>NA|TRBJ1-1|TRBD1|TRBV29-1
TGCAGCGCCTTGACAGGGGACACTGAAGCTTTCTTT
CSALTGDTEAFF
>NA|TRBJ2-1|NA|TRBV4-2
TGTGCCAGCAGCTTTGGGGGGAGCACCTACAATGAGCAGTTCTTC
CASSFGGSTYNEQFF
>NA|TRBJ1-2|NA|TRBV27
TGTGCCAGCAGTTCCCGTGGGGCCTCGGCACCTGTATATGGCTACACCTTC
CASSSRGASAPVYGYTF
>NA|TRBJ2-1|NA|TRBV6-5
TGTGCCAGCAGCACTGACAGGAGCTCCTACAATGAGCAGTTCTTC
CASSTDRSSYNEQFF
>NA|TRBJ1-3|NA|TRBV7-2
TGTGCCAGCAGCTTAGGGGGTAGGGGATCGGACACCATATATTTT
CASSLGGRGSDTIYF
>NA|TRBJ1-1|NA|TRBV30
TGTGCCTGGAGTGAAGACAGAGAAGCTTTCTTT
CAWSEDREAFF
>few|TRBJ1-1|NA|TRBV3-1/TRBV3-2
TGTGCCAGCAGCCAAGTGCCTTTCGGGAACACTGAAGCTTTCTTT
CASSQVPFGNTEAFF
>NA|TRBJ2-5|NA|TRBV19
TGTGCCAGTGGAACGGGGGCGCGAGAAGAGACCCAGTACTTC
CASGTGAREETQYF
>NA|TRBJ2-1|NA|TRBV28
TGTGCCAGCAGTTCCGAGAACATTCCGTTCTTC
CASSSENIPFF
>NA|TRBJ1-1|NA|TRBV28
TGTGCCAGCACTCTCCGAGGGGGGAACACTGAAGCTTTCTTT
CASTLRGGNTEAFF
>NA|TRBJ2-3|NA|TRBV4-1
TGCGCCAGCAGCCAAGATGGGGCTAGCACAGATACGCAGTATTTT
CASSQDGASTDTQYF
>NA|TRBJ2-2|NA|TRBV30
TGTGCCTGGATAAAGGGGGCGAACACCGGGGAGCTGTTTTTT
CAWIKGANTGELFF
>NA|TRBJ1-1|NA|TRBV12-5
TGCTCCTCATCCGAGGACGAGAACACTGAAGCTTTCTTT
CSSSEDENTEAFF
>NA|TRBJ2-7|TRBD2|TRBV27
TGTGCCAGCAGTTTTCAGGGAAGGGAGGGGAGAGAGCAGTACTTC
CASSFQGREGREQYF
>once|TRBJ2-7|TRBD2|TRBV27
TGTGCCAGCCATGCGGGGGGCGCAGGATCCTACGAGCAGTACTTC
CASHAGGAGSYEQYF
>NA|TRBJ1-2|NA|TRBV2
TGTGCCAGCAGTCCCAGGGTGGAGGACTATGGCTACACCTTC
CASSPRVEDYGYTF
>NA|TRBJ1-1|NA|TRBV28
TGTGCCAGCAGTTGGCTTTCCAGGGTTAGCACTGAAGCTTTCTTT
CASSWLSRVSTEAFF
>once|TRBJ1-2|NA|TRBV7-9
TGTGCCAGCAGCTTAGCATCGGGGTTTTTTGGCTACACCTTC
CASSLASGFFGYTF